Detailed here is one T cell receptor (beta chain). Its antigen is as yet unknown. TCRdb re-called the RT-PCR reads with MiXCR, one entry per CDR3 protein. Of about 540,000 distinct CDR3 sequences in the sample, 20% to 25% were seen once. This sample was included in a study of response to subunit inactivated influenza vaccine. General study points: It was suggested by the authors that few new T cells are recruited by each seasonal influenza vaccination.

The ends were cut back, 4 bases at V and 4 bases at J, with 14 bases in the middle. Germline V lookup: CDR1 DFQATT, CDR2 SNEGSKA (reference sequence). The CDR3 consists of 14 residues. The data were also submitted as part of a second study, on T cells expressing NK-cell markers. As that report states: It was by 5'RACE template switching with UMIs that TCR beta cDNA was made. Sorted CD3+CD56+NKG2C+, CD3+CD56+NKG2C- and CD3+CD56-NKG2C+ T-cell subsets were beta-chain profiled. Among the eight sequenced donors, seven tested HCMV-seropositive and one tested seronegative. The CD3+CD56-NKG2C+ fraction was also led by these clonotypes in several donors.

The origin of this receptor is a man aged 50-60 years who received an inactivated influenza vaccine. The source material was CD4+ T cells sorted from PBMCs, sampled about 13 days after vaccination. The chain combines TRBV20-1 with TRBJ2-1, with D unclear. Here the CDR3 reads CSATPREQYNEQFF. For the CDR3, the DNA is TGCAGTGCTACCCCCAGAGAGCAGTACAATGAGCAGTTCTTC.